This TCR beta chain was recorded in a study of graft-versus-host responses after intestinal transplantation. Overall study context: Recipients uniformly received anti-thymocyte globulin induction, followed by tacrolimus and steroids for approximately 3 years. General study results and limits: Researchers found peak circulating GvH clone levels linked to early post-transplant HvG declines.

This clone is a singleton in its sample. As yet, its antigen is unknown. Sequenced by immunoSEQ multiplex PCR; TCRdb stores in-frame clones only, minus some. The data hold more than 95,000 clones, with 75% to 95% observed a single time. Looked up from germline, CDR1 is KGHSH and CDR2 is LQKENI. The V gene lost 1 base and the J gene lost 3 bases, with 7 bases spanning the gap. The CDR3 is 13 amino acids. This sequence joins TRBV18 and TRBJ2-7; D is ambiguous. The sequence derives from a human donor who received an intestinal transplant. Specimen: unstimulated CD4+ T cells sorted from spleen or lymph node cells, collected before intestinal transplant. This chain's CDR3 is CASSPQTDYEQYF. The CDR3 DNA is TGTGCCAGCTCACCACAGACTGACTACGAGCAGTACTTC. Looking up the rest from reference TRBV18 and TRBJ2-7 gives the full variable domain: NAGVMQNPRHLVRRRGQEARLRCSPMKGHSHVYWYRQLPEEGLKFMVYLQKENIIDESGMPKERFSAEFPKEGPSILRIQQVVRGDSAAYFCASSPQTDYEQYFGPGTRLTVT.